The rows below give T cell receptor beta chains drawn from one sample of a study of T cells in Graves' hyperthyroidism and ophthalmopathy. TCRdb reprocessed the multiplex PCR reads with MiXCR, giving one entry per CDR3 protein. Of roughly 500,000 distinct CDR3 sequences listed, around 46% are singletons. Sequencing input: peripheral blood or thyroid tissue (not recorded which). Receptors originate from an adult woman with Graves' disease, either hyperthyroidism or ophthalmopathy (not recorded which). CDR3s include the opening cysteine and the closing phenylalanine or tryptophan. A D gene is named only where the DNA matches it firmly. Where a row states a size, it is once, few, many or the class of an expanded clone; other rows omit it.

j_call: TRBJ1-4; v_call: TRBV7-9; clone_size: many; d_call: TRBD1; cdr3_nt: TGTGCCAGCAGCCAACGACAGGGCATGGATGAAAAACTGTTTTTT; cdr3_aa: CASSQRQGMDEKLFF
j_call: TRBJ2-6; v_call: TRBV12-3/TRBV12-4; clone_size: NA; d_call: NA; cdr3_nt: TGTGCCAGCAGTCAAGACAGGAGCTCTGGGGCCAACGTCCTGACTTTC; cdr3_aa: CASSQDRSSGANVLTF
j_call: TRBJ1-1; v_call: TRBV25-1; clone_size: NA; d_call: NA; cdr3_nt: NA; cdr3_aa: CACSASVGGSGNTEAFF
j_call: TRBJ1-5; v_call: TRBV19; clone_size: many; d_call: TRBD1; cdr3_nt: TGTGCCAGTAGTTCCCGGGACAGGGGAGGCAATCAGCCCCAGCATTTT; cdr3_aa: CASSSRDRGGNQPQHF
j_call: TRBJ1-1; v_call: TRBV20-1; clone_size: many; d_call: NA; cdr3_nt: TGCAGTGCCAACCGTGGCCTGAACACTGAAGCTTTCTTT; cdr3_aa: CSANRGLNTEAFF
j_call: TRBJ1-5; v_call: TRBV2; clone_size: NA; d_call: TRBD1; cdr3_nt: TGTGCCAGCAGTTGGGACAGGGAGGTCAATCAGCCCCAGCATTTT; cdr3_aa: CASSWDREVNQPQHF
j_call: TRBJ2-7; v_call: TRBV29-1; clone_size: NA; d_call: NA; cdr3_nt: TGCAGCGTATGGGACCCCCGTTTGAACGAGCAGTACTTC; cdr3_aa: CSVWDPRLNEQYF
j_call: TRBJ1-5; v_call: TRBV6-4; clone_size: NA; d_call: NA; cdr3_nt: TGTGCCAGCAGTACCACCGCTTCAGGGGGCAATCAGCCCCAGCATTTT; cdr3_aa: CASSTTASGGNQPQHF
j_call: TRBJ2-7; v_call: TRBV7-2; clone_size: NA; d_call: TRBD1; cdr3_nt: TGTGCCAGCAGCCGACCGACAGGGTACGAGCAGTACTTC; cdr3_aa: CASSRPTGYEQYF
j_call: TRBJ2-7; v_call: TRBV20-1; clone_size: many; d_call: TRBD1; cdr3_nt: TGCAGTGCTCGCCCAACAGGGGGCGGTGGGCAGTACTTC; cdr3_aa: CSARPTGGGGQYF
j_call: TRBJ2-7; v_call: TRBV7-9; clone_size: NA; d_call: TRBD2; cdr3_nt: TGTGCCAGCAGCTCAAGCGGACTAGCGGGAGCCGAGCAGTACTTC; cdr3_aa: CASSSSGLAGAEQYF
j_call: TRBJ1-6; v_call: TRBV15; clone_size: many; d_call: NA; cdr3_nt: TGTGCCACCAGCAGAGACAGGCGGGATTCACCCCTCCACTTT; cdr3_aa: CATSRDRRDSPLHF
j_call: TRBJ2-6; v_call: TRBV12-3/TRBV12-4; clone_size: NA; d_call: NA; cdr3_nt: TGTGCCAGCAGTTACACCGGGACTGGGGCCAACGTCCTGACTTTC; cdr3_aa: CASSYTGTGANVLTF
j_call: TRBJ2-7; v_call: TRBV4-3; clone_size: NA; d_call: NA; cdr3_nt: TGCGCCAGCAGCCCGTGGGACGGAACCTACGAGCAGTACTTC; cdr3_aa: CASSPWDGTYEQYF
j_call: TRBJ1-2; v_call: TRBV7-2; clone_size: many; d_call: NA; cdr3_nt: TGTGCCAGCAGCTTAGAGAGCGGGAACCTACATGGCTACACCTTC; cdr3_aa: CASSLESGNLHGYTF
j_call: TRBJ1-2; v_call: TRBV7-9; clone_size: NA; d_call: NA; cdr3_nt: TGTGCCAGCAGCTGGACTAGCGGGATCCACTATGGCTACACCTTC; cdr3_aa: CASSWTSGIHYGYTF
j_call: TRBJ1-4; v_call: TRBV7-9; clone_size: few; d_call: NA; cdr3_nt: TGTGCCAGCAGCCGGGGGCTCAGATTCCGGCCTAATGAAAAACTGTTTTTT; cdr3_aa: CASSRGLRFRPNEKLFF